The rows below give T cell receptor beta chains drawn from one sample of a study of blood T cells in healthy people across ages. TCRdb re-called the 5' RACE reads with MiXCR, one entry per CDR3 protein. The repertoire holds roughly 1,000,000 distinct CDR3 sequences, about 23% seen once, with 0.75% in the top ten. This same sample was also part of a study on T cells of mothers and their children.

The sequencing sample was made of blood. These receptors were collected from a girl aged 2 to 10 in good health. CDR3s include the opening cysteine and the closing phenylalanine or tryptophan. Each record gives: V gene, clone size, D gene, J gene, CDR3 protein, CDR3 DNA. A D gene is named only where the DNA matches it firmly. Not every row has a clone size; where given, it reads once, few, many or a size class.

>TRBV9|few|TRBD1|TRBJ2-7
CAGSGTDRANSYEQYF
TGTGCCGGCAGCGGCACCGACAGGGCCAACTCCTACGAGCAGTACTTC
>TRBV14|few|-|TRBJ2-5
CASSQSEYETQYF
TGTGCCAGCAGCCAATCCGAATATGAGACTCAGTACTTC
>TRBV7-9|-|TRBD1|TRBJ2-7
CASSSDRVISYEQYF
TGTGCCAGCAGCTCGGACAGGGTAATCTCCTACGAGCAGTACTTC
>TRBV20-1|-|-|TRBJ1-3
CSAQPPGGGNTIYF
TGCAGTGCTCAACCCCCCGGGGGGGGAAACACCATATATTTT
>TRBV19|-|-|TRBJ2-7
CASSVSIGRYEQYF
TGTGCCAGTAGTGTCTCGATTGGACGGTACGAGCAGTACTTC
>TRBV2|-|-|TRBJ2-2
CASSGRLQGGELFF
TGTGCCAGCAGTGGCCGGTTACAGGGAGGGGAGCTGTTTTTT
>TRBV29-1|few|TRBD2|TRBJ2-1
CSDTSGPPSYNEQFF
TGCAGCGATACTAGCGGGCCACCCTCCTACAATGAGCAGTTCTTC
>TRBV7-9|few|-|TRBJ1-1
CASRKLNTEAFF
TGTGCCAGCAGAAAATTGAACACTGAAGCTTTCTTT
>TRBV20-1|few|TRBD1|TRBJ1-6
CSAWTGTDNSPLHF
TGCAGTGCTTGGACCGGGACAGATAATTCACCCCTCCACTTT
>TRBV19|-|-|TRBJ1-4
CASSMRAGTGQEKLFF
TGTGCCAGTAGTATGAGAGCCGGGACGGGGCAGGAAAAACTGTTTTTT
>TRBV2|-|TRBD2|TRBJ2-5
CASSPGLDIETQYF
TGTGCCAGCAGCCCCGGACTAGACATAGAGACCCAGTACTTC
>TRBV12-3/TRBV12-4|many|-|TRBJ1-2
CAINRAYEYGYTF
TGTGCCATTAACAGGGCCTATGAGTATGGCTACACCTTC
>TRBV20-1|few|-|TRBJ2-5
CSASIEEGEETQYF
TGCAGTGCTTCGATCGAGGAGGGTGAAGAGACCCAGTACTTC
>TRBV20-1|-|TRBD1|TRBJ1-5
CSALGQTNQPQHF
TGCAGTGCCCTGGGACAGACAAATCAGCCCCAGCATTTT
>TRBV7-9|once|-|TRBJ1-1
CASSLGMIVNTEAFF
TGTGCCAGCAGCTTAGGTATGATTGTGAACACTGAAGCTTTCTTT
>TRBV6-2/TRBV6-3|-|-|TRBJ1-4
CASGQTDLDEKLFF
TGTGCCAGTGGCCAGACGGATCTTGATGAAAAACTGTTTTTT
>TRBV10-3|few|-|TRBJ2-5
CAISEPNHRVETQYF
TGTGCCATCAGTGAGCCCAATCACAGGGTAGAGACCCAGTACTTC
>TRBV7-9|-|TRBD2|TRBJ2-1
CASSTIAGATNEQFF
TGTGCCAGCAGCACAATAGCGGGGGCGACCAATGAGCAGTTCTTC
>TRBV12-3/TRBV12-4|-|-|TRBJ2-5
CASRADMETQYF
TGTGCCAGCAGGGCCGACATGGAGACCCAGTACTTC
>TRBV7-9|-|TRBD1|TRBJ1-2
CASSTWDRVSDGYTF
TGTGCCAGCAGCACCTGGGACAGGGTGTCGGATGGCTACACCTTC
>TRBV7-3|-|-|TRBJ2-3
CASSRSQSSTDTQYF
TGTGCCAGCAGCCGGAGCCAGTCTAGCACAGATACGCAGTATTTT
>TRBV7-9|few|TRBD2|TRBJ2-2
CASSVGLAGVGTGELFF
TGTGCCAGCAGCGTCGGACTAGCGGGAGTAGGTACCGGGGAGCTGTTCTTT
>TRBV3-1|many|TRBD2|TRBJ2-1
CASSPPSGAVSYNEQFF
TGTGCCAGCAGCCCACCCAGCGGGGCTGTCTCCTACAATGAGCAGTTCTTC
>TRBV12-3/TRBV12-4|-|-|TRBJ1-2
CASSSSRGGYGYTF
TGTGCCAGCAGTTCCAGCAGGGGCGGGTATGGCTACACCTTC
>TRBV3-1|many|-|TRBJ1-4
CASSPTGLGLGTNEKLFF
TGTGCCAGCAGCCCAACCGGATTGGGACTGGGGACTAATGAAAAACTGTTTTTT
>TRBV28|-|-|TRBJ1-4
CASSSTGANEELFF
TGTGCCAGCAGTTCGACAGGAGCTAATGAAGAACTGTTTTTT
>TRBV29-1|-|-|TRBJ2-7
CSGQDSYEQYF
TGCAGCGGACAGGATTCCTACGAGCAGTACTTC
>TRBV7-3|-|-|TRBJ1-1
CASSFQTGTEAFF
TGTGCCAGCAGCTTCCAAACAGGCACTGAAGCTTTCTTT
>TRBV15|-|-|TRBJ1-6
CATSRQAGSGSPLHF
TGTGCCACCAGTCGGCAGGCAGGGTCTGGATCACCCCTCCACTTT
>TRBV11-2|few|TRBD2|TRBJ2-3
CASSGMGSGRLVHTDTQYF
TGTGCCAGCAGCGGAATGGGGAGCGGGAGACTGGTGCACACAGATACGCAGTATTTT